Listed below are T cell receptor beta chains from one sample, sequenced in a study of blood T cell repertoires in COVID-19. Data came from immunoSEQ multiplex PCR; TCRdb stores just in-frame clones and leaves some out. The sample comprises under 350,000 clones, around 86% of which are singletons, and 1.7% rests with the top ten. The sequenced sample consisted of PBMCs or T cells enriched from blood (not recorded which). Receptor source: a woman aged 40-49 years who had recovered from COVID-19. Both conserved end residues are part of each CDR3. A D gene is named only where the DNA matches it firmly. Where a row states a size, it is once, few, many or the class of an expanded clone; other rows omit it.

TRBJ2-1	.	TRBV5-1	.	CASSLAPVLVDEQFF	TGCGCCAGCAGCTTGGCCCCGGTTTTGGTGGATGAGCAGTTCTTC
TRBJ2-1	.	TRBV29-1	.	CSVLRQDEQFF	TGCAGCGTTCTCAGACAGGATGAGCAGTTCTTC
TRBJ1-2	TRBD1	TRBV19	once	CASSAQQGLGHYGYTF	TGTGCCAGTAGTGCCCAACAGGGGCTGGGGCACTATGGCTACACCTTC
TRBJ1-6	.	TRBV4-3	once	CASSQGITISPLHF	TGCGCCAGCAGCCAAGGAATAACAATTTCACCCCTCCACTTT
TRBJ2-2	TRBD1	TRBV11-2	.	CASSLERQGSPGELFF	TGTGCCAGCAGCTTAGAGAGACAGGGGTCCCCCGGGGAGCTGTTTTTT
TRBJ2-6	.	TRBV6-4	many	CASSEGRDSSGGANVLTF	TGTGCCAGCAGTGAGGGCAGGGACTCGTCGGGTGGGGCCAACGTCCTGACTTTC
TRBJ1-2	.	TRBV19	.	CASSVSVGRVYGYTF	TGTGCCAGTAGTGTATCGGTAGGGCGGGTCTATGGCTACACCTTC
TRBJ2-3	TRBD2	TRBV14	few	CASSQDAGLRTDTQYF	TGTGCCAGCAGCCAAGACGCGGGACTACGCACAGATACGCAGTATTTT
TRBJ1-2	.	TRBV5-4	.	CASSPRVNYGYTF	TGTGCCAGCAGCCCCCGGGTAAACTATGGCTACACCTTC
TRBJ2-1	.	TRBV18	.	CASSPQAEQSAQFF	TGTGCCAGCTCACCACAGGCAGAACAGTCCGCGCAGTTCTTC
TRBJ1-2	.	TRBV5-1	.	CASSSGSSSYTF	TGCGCCAGCAGCTCAGGTAGTTCTAGCTACACCTTC
TRBJ1-1	.	TRBV27	.	CASSFQGLGDTEAFF	TGTGCCAGCAGTTTCCAGGGTTTAGGGGACACTGAAGCTTTCTTT
TRBJ2-1	TRBD2	TRBV7-2	.	CASSFDGRAAYNEQFF	TGTGCCAGCAGCTTTGACGGGAGGGCCGCCTACAATGAGCAGTTCTTC
TRBJ2-7	.	TRBV30	.	CAWQTDVPNEQYF	TGTGCCTGGCAGACAGACGTCCCTAACGAGCAGTACTTC
TRBJ1-1	TRBD1	TRBV11-2	.	CASSLDNRPGRGEAFF	TGTGCCAGCAGCTTAGATAACCGACCCGGCAGGGGGGAAGCTTTCTTT
TRBJ2-4	.	TRBV18	.	CASSQDRNIQYF	TGTGCCAGCTCCCAGGACAGAAACATTCAGTACTTC
TRBJ1-2	TRBD1	TRBV11-2	.	CASSLVGRGQDGCTF	TGTGCCAGCAGCTTAGTGGGCAGGGGGCAGGATGGGTGCACCTTC
TRBJ1-1	.	TRBV10-3	.	CAIRRQEMNTEAFF	TGTGCCATCAGGCGACAGGAGATGAACACTGAAGCTTTCTTT
TRBJ1-1	.	TRBV19	.	CASSIPFF	TGTGCCAGTAGTATCCCGTTCTTT
TRBJ1-5	.	TRBV19	.	CASSIWAQYQPQHF	TGTGCCAGTAGTATATGGGCGCAGTATCAGCCCCAGCATTTT
TRBJ2-1	TRBD2	TRBV29-1	.	CSVDRTSGGEYSYNEQFF	TGCAGCGTTGATAGGACTAGCGGGGGGGAGTACTCCTACAATGAGCAGTTCTTC
TRBJ1-2	.	TRBV14	few	CASSPSTGFGYTF	TGTGCCAGCAGCCCTTCAACAGGGTTCGGCTACACCTTC
TRBJ2-1	TRBD1	TRBV19	.	CASRRVTGVDEQFF	TGTGCCAGTAGACGAGTGACAGGGGTCGATGAGCAGTTCTTC
TRBJ2-7	.	TRBV27	.	CASSPQGLFYEQYF	TGTGCCAGCTCCCCCCAGGGACTGTTCTACGAGCAGTACTTC
TRBJ1-3	.	TRBV5-1	.	CASSQTPGLTGNTIYF	TGCGCCAGCAGTCAGACCCCAGGGTTAACTGGAAACACCATATATTTT
TRBJ1-4	TRBD1	TRBV19	.	CASSVIPGQGDEKLFF	TGTGCCAGTAGTGTCATACCGGGACAGGGGGATGAAAAACTGTTTTTT
TRBJ2-5	.	TRBV7-9	.	CASSLASQETQYF	TGTGCCAGCAGCTTAGCTAGTCAAGAGACCCAGTACTTC
TRBJ1-3	TRBD1	TRBV3-1/TRBV3-2	.	CASSPGQVIYNSGNTIYF	TGTGCCAGCAGCCCCGGACAGGTCATTTACAACTCTGGAAACACCATATATTTT
TRBJ1-2	.	TRBV18	.	CASSPVRVNYGYTF	TGTGCCAGCTCACCGGTCAGGGTAAACTATGGCTACACCTTC
TRBJ2-7	TRBD2	TRBV30	.	CAWKLAGAGYEQYF	TGTGCCTGGAAACTAGCGGGAGCAGGTTACGAGCAGTACTTC
TRBJ2-7	.	TRBV7-8	.	CASSFFYEQYF	TGTGCCAGCAGCTTCTTCTACGAGCAGTACTTC
TRBJ1-2	TRBD1	TRBV7-2	.	CASSSTGGYYGYTF	TGTGCCAGCAGCTCGACAGGGGGCTACTATGGCTACACCTTC
TRBJ1-5	.	TRBV12-3/TRBV12-4	.	CASRRNNQPQHF	TGTGCCAGCAGGAGGAATAATCAGCCCCAGCATTTT
TRBJ1-4	.	TRBV19	.	CASSAARANKREKLFF	TGTGCCAGTAGTGCGGCGCGGGCCAATAAGAGGGAAAAACTGTTTTTT
TRBJ1-2	.	TRBV10-3	.	CAISESENRVLYGYTF	TGTGCCATCAGTGAGTCGGAAAACAGGGTTTTGTATGGCTACACCTTC
TRBJ1-4	.	TRBV6-5	once	CASSYGATAPNEKLFF	TGTGCCAGCAGTTACGGGGCGACAGCTCCTAATGAAAAACTGTTTTTT
TRBJ2-1	TRBD2	TRBV7-9	.	CASSLALAGSYNEQFF	TGTGCCAGCAGCTTAGCACTAGCGGGGTCCTACAATGAGCAGTTCTTC
TRBJ2-5	TRBD2	TRBV2	once	CASNGRAGETQYF	TGTGCCAGCAATGGGCGAGCGGGGGAGACCCAGTACTTC
TRBJ1-6	TRBD1	TRBV5-6	.	CASSWDSYNSPLHF	TGTGCCAGCAGTTGGGACAGCTATAATTCACCCCTCCACTTT
TRBJ1-2	.	TRBV6-5	.	CASSYLTDSSNYGYTF	TGTGCCAGCAGTTACCTTACTGACAGTTCTAACTATGGCTACACCTTC
TRBJ1-1	TRBD1	TRBV9	.	CASSAHAGQENTEAFF	TGTGCCAGCAGCGCCCACGCCGGACAGGAGAACACTGAAGCTTTCTTT
TRBJ1-1	.	TRBV7-9	.	CASSHSNTEAFF	TGTGCCAGCAGCCACTCGAACACTGAAGCTTTCTTT
TRBJ2-5	.	TRBV7-2	.	CASSLGKPRGETQYF	TGTGCCAGCAGCTTAGGGAAACCCCGCGGGGAGACCCAGTACTTC
TRBJ2-1	.	TRBV10-3	few	CAISENNNEQFF	TGTGCCATCAGTGAGAATAACAATGAGCAGTTCTTC
TRBJ1-1	TRBD1	TRBV6-6	few	CASSYPGTGVPEAFF	TGTGCCAGCAGTTACCCCGGGACAGGGGTTCCTGAAGCTTTCTTT
TRBJ2-5	.	TRBV7-9	.	CASSSGQRQETQYF	TGTGCCAGCAGTTCAGGACAGAGGCAAGAGACCCAGTACTTC
TRBJ2-3	TRBD2	TRBV27	once	CASSPTLGLAGTDTQYF	TGTGCCAGCAGTCCTACTCTGGGACTAGCGGGGACAGATACGCAGTATTTT
TRBJ1-5	TRBD1	TRBV6-1	.	CASSEDDRGNQPQHF	TGTGCCAGCAGTGAGGACGACAGGGGCAATCAGCCCCAGCATTTT
TRBJ1-1	.	TRBV18	once	CASSPKGLRAGTEAFF	TGTGCCAGCTCACCTAAAGGACTCAGAGCAGGCACTGAAGCTTTCTTT
TRBJ1-2	.	TRBV7-2	.	CASSLQGFNYGYTF	TGTGCCAGCAGCCTCCAGGGTTTTAACTATGGCTACACCTTC
TRBJ1-2	.	TRBV18	.	CASSPISDRGYGYTF	TGTGCCAGCTCACCAATCTCGGACCGGGGCTATGGCTACACCTTC
TRBJ2-6	TRBD1	TRBV2	.	CASSDQQGSVGSGANVLTF	TGTGCCAGCAGTGACCAACAGGGGTCAGTGGGCTCTGGGGCCAACGTCCTGACTTTC
TRBJ2-5	TRBD2	TRBV4-2	.	CASSQGTSFPETQYF	TGTGCCAGCAGCCAAGGGACTAGCTTCCCGGAGACCCAGTACTTC
TRBJ2-1	.	TRBV4-1	.	CASSQRTVTSNEQFF	TGCGCCAGCAGCCAGAGGACAGTCACCTCCAATGAGCAGTTCTTC
TRBJ2-2	TRBD2	TRBV7-3	once	CASSLTGLAGGSPGELFF	TGTGCCAGCAGCTTAACGGGACTAGCGGGAGGGTCCCCCGGGGAGCTGTTTTTT
TRBJ1-2	.	TRBV18	.	CASSPTSATFLGYTF	TGTGCCAGCTCACCAACGTCCGCGACTTTCCTAGGCTACACCTTC
TRBJ1-4	.	TRBV5-1	.	CASSYRDKNEKLFF	TGCGCCAGCAGCTACCGGGACAAAAATGAAAAACTGTTTTTT
TRBJ1-5	TRBD1	TRBV19	.	CASSTDRGISNQPQHF	TGTGCCAGTAGTACAGACAGGGGGATTAGCAATCAGCCCCAGCATTTT
TRBJ2-7	TRBD2	TRBV4-2	.	CASSQDSTSGSYEQYF	TGTGCCAGCAGCCAAGATTCGACTAGCGGCTCCTACGAGCAGTACTTC